Below are 21 T cell receptor beta chains sequenced from a single sample in a study of blood T cell repertoires in COVID-19. The data were produced by immunoSEQ multiplex PCR, yet TCRdb's version contains in-frame clones alone and is incomplete. The table records about 80,000 clones, approximately 82% of them present only once. The sequencing sample was made of peripheral blood. The receptors were gathered from a woman between 65 and 79 years old with acute or convalescent COVID-19.

The genes are TRBV13 and TRBJ1-3, with D maybe TRBD1 (5 bases). The germline gives CDR1 PRHDT, CDR2 FYEKMQ (reference sequence). The CDR3 totals 16 residues. V was shortened by 5 bases and J by 0 bases, with 14 bases between the two germline ends. The CDR3 sequence is CASSPRQSLSGNTIYF. CDR3 sequence (DNA): TGTGCCAGCAGCCCCCGACAGTCCCTCTCTGGAAACACCATATATTTT.

The V call is TRBV29-1, the J call TRBJ2-7, with 7 bases that match TRBD2. This CDR3 region has 15 residues. Germline V CDR1 and CDR2: SQVTM, ANQGSEA. Trimming at V came to 0 bases and at J to 2 bases, leaving 7 bases not matched to a gene. In DNA, the CDR3 is TGCAGCGTTGAAGAGGGGAGGGGATCCACCTACGAGCAGTACTTC. This codes for CSVEEGRGSTYEQYF.

The chain has TRBV29-1 and TRBJ2-1; D gene unclear. The CDR3 has 15 amino acids. Germline V gene data show CDR1 as SQVTM and CDR2 as ANQGSEA. The V end was cut by 0 bases, the J end by 6 bases, with 15 bases between. The CDR3: CSVEDKLSSSNEQFF. CDR3 sequence (DNA): TGCAGCGTTGAAGATAAGCTGTCGAGCTCCAATGAGCAGTTCTTC.

The chain recombines TRBV4-1 with TRBJ2-2; TRBD2 might be the D (6 bases). The CDR3 has 16 residues. Between the trimmed V and J ends, which lost 3 bases and 0 bases, there was a span of 11 bases. Per the germline V gene, CDR1 is MGHRA and CDR2 is YSYEKL. The CDR3 DNA is TGCGCCAGCAGCCATTTTAGCGGAACGAACACCGGGGAGCTGTTTTTT. Its translation: CASSHFSGTNTGELFF.

The V call is TRBV2, the J call TRBJ2-7; 8 nucleotides line up with TRBD1. V trimming: 6 bases; J trimming: 4 bases; junction bases outside the gene matches: 8. In germline, CDR1 is SNHLY, CDR2 FYNNEI. This CDR3 comprises 14 residues. The CDR3 DNA follows: TGTGCCAGCAGAGACGGGACAGGCAAGTACGAGCAGTACTTC. It codes for CASRDGTGKYEQYF.

The gene calls are TRBV6-5 and TRBJ1-1; D gene ambiguous. The V and J ends lost 6 bases and 4 bases respectively, with 15 bases between them. CDR3 length equals 14 residues. CDR1 and CDR2 (germline): MNHEY, SVGAGI. The CDR3 protein is CASRDGSSGTEAFF. CDR3 nucleotides: TGTGCCAGCAGGGATGGTTCTTCGGGCACTGAAGCTTTCTTT.

V and J are TRBV18 and TRBJ2-3; 12 positions match TRBD2. V lost 3 bases and J lost 3; bases outside the gene matches: 7. This CDR3 has 17 residues. Germline V gene sequence: CDR1 KGHSH, CDR2 LQKENI. The CDR3 DNA follows: TGTGCCAGCTCACCGATCCTAGCGGGAGGGCCAACAGATACGCAGTATTTT. It codes for CASSPILAGGPTDTQYF.

The chain recombines TRBV7-7 with TRBJ2-7, with 8 bases fitting TRBD2. The CDR3 has 22 residues. CDR1 is SSHAT, CDR2 FNYEAQ, per germline (reference sequence). V was pared by 5 bases and J by 0 bases, with 27 bases of the junction left unmatched. CDR3 coding DNA: TGTGCCAGCAGCAAAAATCCAAACTATTCCGGGAGGGAAGGCTGGAGCTCCTACGAGCAGTACTTC. The encoded protein is CASSKNPNYSGREGWSSYEQYF.

The chain couples TRBV7-2 to TRBJ2-3, with D uncertain. Germline V gene lookup returns CDR1 SGHTA and CDR2 FQGNSA. Trimming cost V 2 bases and J 1 base, with 7 bases left between them. The CDR3 totals 14 residues. The CDR3 DNA is TGTGCCAGCAGCTTACTCCTAGGCACAGATACGCAGTATTTT. Its translation: CASSLLLGTDTQYF.

This chain connects TRBV27 to TRBJ2-5; 11 bases align to TRBD2. This CDR3 comprises 14 residues. The germline V gene encodes CDR1 MNHEY and CDR2 SMNVEV (reference sequence). Losses at the gene ends were 8 bases for V and 5 bases for J; bases not matched to a gene: 7. The CDR3 DNA reads TGTGCCAGCCGGAGTAGCGGGAGGGCGGAGACCCAGTACTTC. It is translated as CASRSSGRAETQYF.

The gene calls are TRBV6-5 and TRBJ2-5, with D tentatively TRBD2 (5 bases). V was trimmed by 5 bases and J by 4 bases, leaving 14 bases between them. This CDR3 has 14 residues. From germline, CDR1 is MNHEY and CDR2 SVGAGI. CDR3 DNA sequence: TGTGCCAGCAGTCCTCGGCGGGTTGCAGAGACCCAGTACTTC. Translating gives CASSPRRVAETQYF.

The chain links TRBV4-2 to TRBJ2-7; 10 bases map to TRBD2. Trimming took 4 bases from V and 6 from J; bases not matched to a gene: 30. The CDR3 contains 22 residues. Germline V gives CDR1 LGHNA, CDR2 YNFKEQ. The CDR3 nucleotides read TGTGCCAGCAGCCCCCTGTCTGGCGGGACACATACCGAGCGGGAGGGCCTCCGCGAGCAGTACTTC. Translation: CASSPLSGGTHTEREGLREQYF.

The chain links TRBV4-1 to TRBJ1-5, with TRBD1 identical over 7 bases. The trim removed 4 bases at V and 2 bases at J, leaving 2 bases unmatched. Germline V CDR1 and CDR2: MGHRA, YSYEKL. The CDR3 is 14 residues long. The CDR3 is CASSRTGGNQPQHF. The DNA of the CDR3 is TGCGCCAGCAGCCGAACAGGGGGCAATCAGCCCCAGCATTTT.

V gene TRBV4-1 combines with J gene TRBJ2-1, with 11 bases matching TRBD2. This CDR3 is built from 15 residues. Germline CDR1 and CDR2: MGHRA and YSYEKL. The junction had 2 bases not matched to a gene; V was cut back by 4 bases and J by 3 bases. In DNA form, the CDR3 reads TGCGCCAGCAGCCTGGGACTAGCGGACTACAATGAGCAGTTCTTC. Translated: CASSLGLADYNEQFF.

This rearrangement joins TRBV13 to TRBJ2-1, with 7 bases identical to TRBD2. V lost 5 bases and J lost 6; bases outside the gene matches: 10. Germline V lookup: CDR1 PRHDT, CDR2 FYEKMQ (reference sequence). There are 15 residues in the CDR3. CDR3 nucleotide sequence: TGTGCCAGCAGCCCCGATGAAACGGGGGGCAATGAGCAGTTCTTC. As protein: CASSPDETGGNEQFF.

This clone was picked up one time. The V and J genes are TRBV5-4 and TRBJ2-7; D is unresolved. Trimming shortened V by 1 base and J by 2 bases, and 10 bases separated the two germline ends. This CDR3 contains 14 residues. Germline V CDR1 and CDR2: SGHNT, YYREEE (reference sequence). This CDR3 is CASSLHPSTYEQYF. CDR3 nucleotide sequence: TGTGCCAGCAGCTTGCATCCTTCTACCTACGAGCAGTACTTC.

This chain links TRBV11-2 with TRBJ2-1; D gene unclear. The CDR3 is 14 residues long. Trimming cost V 4 bases and J 4 bases, with 11 bases left between them. Germline CDR1 is SGHAT and CDR2 is FQNNGV. The CDR3 protein is CASSSSPLYNEQFF. As DNA, the CDR3 is TGTGCCAGCAGCTCCAGTCCCCTTTACAATGAGCAGTTCTTC.

This clone was recorded only once. V is TRBV7-3 and J is TRBJ2-3; D call uncertain. The CDR3 consists of 15 residues. With 5 bases removed from V and 0 bases from J, the gap between germline ends came to 12 bases. Germline V CDR1 and CDR2: SGHTA, FQGTGA. The CDR3 here is CASSPRSSSTDTQYF. The CDR3 bases are TGTGCCAGCAGCCCCCGGTCCTCAAGCACAGATACGCAGTATTTT.

This chain connects TRBV2 to TRBJ1-2; 7 bases match TRBD1. Germline V gives CDR1 SNHLY, CDR2 FYNNEI. J was trimmed by 4 bases and V by 3 bases; bases with no gene match: 8. This CDR3 spans 15 amino acids. CDR3 loop: CASSEAATGSYGYTF. Here the CDR3 DNA reads TGTGCCAGCAGTGAGGCGGCGACAGGGAGCTATGGCTACACCTTC. Filled out from reference TRBV2 and TRBJ1-2, the complete variable domain reads EPEVTQTPSHQVTQMGQEVILRCVPISNHLYFYWYRQILGQKVEFLVSFYNNEISEKSEIFDDQFSVERPDGSNFTLKIRSTKLEDSAMYFCASSEAATGSYGYTFGSGTRLTVV.

The chain combines TRBV19 with TRBJ2-1; 16 bases are shared with TRBD2. This CDR3 contains 17 residues. The trim removed 4 bases at V and 5 bases at J, leaving 5 bases unmatched. CDR1 and CDR2 (germline): LNHDA, SQIVND (reference sequence). DNA for the CDR3: TGTGCCAGTAGTAGGGGGACTAGCGGGAGGGGAAACAATGAGCAGTTCTTC. This encodes CASSRGTSGRGNNEQFF.

The rearrangement uses TRBV5-5 and TRBJ2-1, with 9 bases fitting TRBD1. The germline gives CDR1 SGHKS, CDR2 YYEKEE (reference sequence). V lost 3 bases and J lost 4; bases outside the gene matches: 8. This CDR3 has 16 amino acids. The CDR3 sequence: CASSYIPGQGYNEQFF. The DNA of the CDR3 is TGTGCCAGCAGCTATATACCGGGACAGGGATACAATGAGCAGTTCTTC.